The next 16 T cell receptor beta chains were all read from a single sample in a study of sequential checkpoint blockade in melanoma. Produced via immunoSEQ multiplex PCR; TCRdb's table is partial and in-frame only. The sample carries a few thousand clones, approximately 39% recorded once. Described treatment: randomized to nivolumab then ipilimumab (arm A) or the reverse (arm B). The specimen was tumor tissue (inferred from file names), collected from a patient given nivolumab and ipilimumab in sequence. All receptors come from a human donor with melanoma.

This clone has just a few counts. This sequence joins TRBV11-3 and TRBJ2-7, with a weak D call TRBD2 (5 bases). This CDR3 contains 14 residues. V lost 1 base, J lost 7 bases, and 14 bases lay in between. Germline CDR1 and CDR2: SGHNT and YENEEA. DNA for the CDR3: TGTGCCAGCAGCTTAGGGATACCCCCGGGAGAGCAGTACTTC. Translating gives CASSLGIPPGEQYF.

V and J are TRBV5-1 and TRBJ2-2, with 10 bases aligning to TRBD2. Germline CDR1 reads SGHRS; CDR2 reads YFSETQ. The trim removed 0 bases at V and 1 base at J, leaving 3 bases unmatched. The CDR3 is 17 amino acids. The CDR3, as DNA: TGCGCCAGCAGCTTGGCACTAGCGGGGTTGAACACCGGGGAGCTGTTTTTT. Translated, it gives CASSLALAGLNTGELFF.

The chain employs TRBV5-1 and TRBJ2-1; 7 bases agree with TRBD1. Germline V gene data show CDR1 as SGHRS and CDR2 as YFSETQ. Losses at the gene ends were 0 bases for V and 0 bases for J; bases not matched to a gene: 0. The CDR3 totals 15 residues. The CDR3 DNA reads TGCGCCAGCAGCTTGGACAGGGGCTCCTACAATGAGCAGTTCTTC. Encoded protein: CASSLDRGSYNEQFF.

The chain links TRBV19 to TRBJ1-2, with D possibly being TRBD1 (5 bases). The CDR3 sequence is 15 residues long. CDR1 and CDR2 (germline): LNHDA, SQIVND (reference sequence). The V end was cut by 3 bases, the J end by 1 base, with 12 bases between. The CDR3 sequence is CASSIAGDFNYGYTF. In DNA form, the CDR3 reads TGTGCCAGTAGTATTGCGGGGGACTTTAACTATGGCTACACCTTC.

CDR3 DNA: TGTGCCAGCAGCCAAGCAGCGGGCTACGAGCAGTACTTC. It encodes CASSQAAGYEQYF. The chain employs TRBV14 and TRBJ2-7; tentative D call: TRBD2 (6 bases). V lost 1 base and J lost 3, with 7 bases in between. CDR1 and CDR2 (germline): SGHDN, FVKESK. This CDR3 is built from 13 residues.

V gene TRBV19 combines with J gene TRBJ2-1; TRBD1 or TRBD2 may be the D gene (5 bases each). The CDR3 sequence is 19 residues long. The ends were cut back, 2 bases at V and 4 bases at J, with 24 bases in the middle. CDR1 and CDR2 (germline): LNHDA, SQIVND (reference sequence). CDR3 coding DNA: TGTGCCAGTAGTATAATGGGACCTACAAGGAAGAGGAAATACAATGAGCAGTTCTTC. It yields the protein CASSIMGPTRKRKYNEQFF.

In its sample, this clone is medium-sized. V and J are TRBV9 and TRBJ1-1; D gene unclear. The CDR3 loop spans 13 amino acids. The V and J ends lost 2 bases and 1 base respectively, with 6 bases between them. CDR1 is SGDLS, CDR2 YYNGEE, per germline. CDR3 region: CASSVMENTEAFF. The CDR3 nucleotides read TGTGCCAGCAGCGTGATGGAGAACACTGAAGCTTTCTTT.

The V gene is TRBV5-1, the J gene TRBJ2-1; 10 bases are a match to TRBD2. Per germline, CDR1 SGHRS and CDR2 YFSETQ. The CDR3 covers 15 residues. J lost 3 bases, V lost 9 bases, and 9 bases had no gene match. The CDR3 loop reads CATKLLAGDYNEQFF. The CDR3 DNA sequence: TGCGCCACCAAGTTGCTAGCGGGAGACTACAATGAGCAGTTCTTC.

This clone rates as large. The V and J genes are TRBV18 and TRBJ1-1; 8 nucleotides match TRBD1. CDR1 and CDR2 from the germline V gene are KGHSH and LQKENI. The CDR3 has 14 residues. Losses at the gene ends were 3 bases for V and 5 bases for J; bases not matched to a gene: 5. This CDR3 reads CASSPGQGGTEAFF. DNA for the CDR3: TGTGCCAGCTCACCCGGACAGGGAGGGACTGAAGCTTTCTTT.

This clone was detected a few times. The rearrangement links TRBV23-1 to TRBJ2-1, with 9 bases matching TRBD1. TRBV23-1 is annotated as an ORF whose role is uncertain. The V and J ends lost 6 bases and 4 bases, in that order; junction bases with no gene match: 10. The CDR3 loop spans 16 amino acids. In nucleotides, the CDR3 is TGCGCCAGCAGCCAAGAGGGACAGGGACTTTACAATGAGCAGTTCTTC. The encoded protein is CASSQEGQGLYNEQFF.

This chain's CDR3 is CASSDKGHEQYF. DNA for the CDR3: TGCGCCAGCAGTGATAAGGGGCACGAGCAGTACTTC. The rearrangement links TRBV10-1 to TRBJ2-7, with TRBD1 as a possible D gene (5 bases). Germline V gene sequence: CDR1 WNHNN, CDR2 SYGVQD (reference sequence). CDR3 length: 12 amino acids. The V end was cut by 3 bases, the J end by 5 bases, with 8 bases between.

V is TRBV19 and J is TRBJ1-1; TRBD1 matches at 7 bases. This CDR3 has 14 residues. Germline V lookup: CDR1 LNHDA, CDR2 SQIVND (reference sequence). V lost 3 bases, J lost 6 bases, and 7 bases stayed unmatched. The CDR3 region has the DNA TGTGCCAGTAGTATCGGCAGGGGGAGGCCTGAAGCTTTCTTT. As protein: CASSIGRGRPEAFF.

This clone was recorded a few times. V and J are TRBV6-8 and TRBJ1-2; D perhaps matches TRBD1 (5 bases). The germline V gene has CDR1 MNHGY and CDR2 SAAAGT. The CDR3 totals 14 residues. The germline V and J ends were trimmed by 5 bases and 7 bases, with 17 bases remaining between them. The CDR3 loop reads CASSLSRQKSGYTF. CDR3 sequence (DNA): TGTGCCAGCAGTCTATCCCGACAGAAAAGTGGCTACACCTTC.

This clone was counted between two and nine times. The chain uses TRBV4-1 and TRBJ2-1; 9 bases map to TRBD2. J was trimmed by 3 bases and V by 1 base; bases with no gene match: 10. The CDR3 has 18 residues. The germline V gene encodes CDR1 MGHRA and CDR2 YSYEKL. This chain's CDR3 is CASSQGPVASGVYNEQFF. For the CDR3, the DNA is TGCGCCAGCAGCCAAGGGCCAGTTGCTAGCGGGGTCTACAATGAGCAGTTCTTC.

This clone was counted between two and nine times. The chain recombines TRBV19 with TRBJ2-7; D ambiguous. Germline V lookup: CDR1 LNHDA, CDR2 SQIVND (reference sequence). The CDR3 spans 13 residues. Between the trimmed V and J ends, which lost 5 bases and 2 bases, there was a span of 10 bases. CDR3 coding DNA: TGTGCCAGTAGTGTTCAGAGCCCCTACGAGCAGTACTTC. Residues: CASSVQSPYEQYF. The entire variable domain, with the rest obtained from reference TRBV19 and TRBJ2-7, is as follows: DGGITQSPKYLFRKEGQNVTLSCEQNLNHDAMYWYRQDPGQGLRLIYYSQIVNDFQKGDIAEGYSVSREKKESFPLTVTSAQKNPTAFYLCASSVQSPYEQYFGPGTRLTVT.

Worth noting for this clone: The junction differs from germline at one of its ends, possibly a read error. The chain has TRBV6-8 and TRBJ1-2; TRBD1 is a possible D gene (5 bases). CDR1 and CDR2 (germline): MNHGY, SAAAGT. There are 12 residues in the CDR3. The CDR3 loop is CAISGQNYGYTF. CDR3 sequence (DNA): TGTGCCATCAGTGGACAAAACTATGGCTACACCTTC.